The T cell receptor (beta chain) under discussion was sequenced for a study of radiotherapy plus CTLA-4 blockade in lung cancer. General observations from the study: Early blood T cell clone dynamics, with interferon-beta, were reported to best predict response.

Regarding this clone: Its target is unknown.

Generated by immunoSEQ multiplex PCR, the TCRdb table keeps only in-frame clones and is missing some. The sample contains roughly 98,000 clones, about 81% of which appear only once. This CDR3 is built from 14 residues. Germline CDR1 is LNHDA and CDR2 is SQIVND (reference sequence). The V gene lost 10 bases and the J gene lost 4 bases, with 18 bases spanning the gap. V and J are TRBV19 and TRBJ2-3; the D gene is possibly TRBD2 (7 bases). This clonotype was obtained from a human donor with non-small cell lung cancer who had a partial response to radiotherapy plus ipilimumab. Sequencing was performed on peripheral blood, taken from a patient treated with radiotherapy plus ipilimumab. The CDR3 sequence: CATTEGGAPDTQYF. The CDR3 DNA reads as TGTGCCACCACAGAAGGGGGGGCCCCAGATACGCAGTATTTT.